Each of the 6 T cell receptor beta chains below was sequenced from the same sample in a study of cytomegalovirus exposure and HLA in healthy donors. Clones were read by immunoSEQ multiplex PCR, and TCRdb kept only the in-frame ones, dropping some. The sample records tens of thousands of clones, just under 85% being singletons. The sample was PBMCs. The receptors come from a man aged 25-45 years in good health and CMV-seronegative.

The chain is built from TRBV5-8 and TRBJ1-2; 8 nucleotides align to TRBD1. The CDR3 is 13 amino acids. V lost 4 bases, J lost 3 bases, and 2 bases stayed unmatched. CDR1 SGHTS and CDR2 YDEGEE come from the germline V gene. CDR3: CASSPDRDYGYTF. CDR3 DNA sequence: TGTGCCAGCAGCCCGGACAGGGACTATGGCTACACCTTC.

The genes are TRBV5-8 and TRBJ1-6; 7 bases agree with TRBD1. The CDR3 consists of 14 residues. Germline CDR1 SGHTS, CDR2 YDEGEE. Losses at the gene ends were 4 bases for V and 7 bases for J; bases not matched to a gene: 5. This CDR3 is CASSRGQANSPLHF. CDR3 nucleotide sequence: TGTGCCAGCAGCCGAGGACAGGCAAATTCACCCCTCCACTTT.

Here the CDR3 reads CASSLDRVGYGYTF. As DNA, the CDR3 is TGTGCCAGCAGCTTAGACCGGGTGGGCTATGGCTACACCTTC. The chain uses TRBV7-2 and TRBJ1-2; D uncertain. This CDR3 has 14 amino acids. Trimming took 1 base from V and 4 from J, leaving 10 bases between them. The germline V gene has CDR1 SGHTA and CDR2 FQGNSA. Using reference TRBV7-2 and TRBJ1-2 for the parts outside the CDR3, the full variable domain is GAGVSQSPSNKVTEKGKDVELRCDPISGHTALYWYRQSLGQGLEFLIYFQGNSAPDKSGLPSDRFSAERTGGSVSTLTIQRTQQEDSAVYLCASSLDRVGYGYTFGSGTRLTVV.

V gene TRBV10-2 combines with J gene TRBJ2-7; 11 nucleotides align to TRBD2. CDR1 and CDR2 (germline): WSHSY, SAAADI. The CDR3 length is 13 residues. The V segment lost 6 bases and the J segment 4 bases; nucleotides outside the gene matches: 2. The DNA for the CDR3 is TGCGCCAGCAGACTAGCGGGAGCATACGAGCAGTACGTC. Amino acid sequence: CASRLAGAYEQYV.

CDR3 residues: CASSQSAGMYEQYV. For the CDR3, the DNA is TGCGCCAGCAGTCAATCGGCGGGGATGTACGAGCAGTACGTC. The chain combines TRBV23-1 with TRBJ2-7; a possible D gene is TRBD2 (6 bases). TRBV23-1 is an open reading frame whose function is uncertain. The CDR3 length is 14 residues. V was shortened by 0 bases and J by 4 bases, with 10 bases between the two germline ends.

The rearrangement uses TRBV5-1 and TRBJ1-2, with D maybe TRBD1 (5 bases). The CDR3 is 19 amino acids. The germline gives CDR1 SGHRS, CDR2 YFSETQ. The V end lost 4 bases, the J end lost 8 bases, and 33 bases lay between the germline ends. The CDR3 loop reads CASSLSEGPRIGGLRGYTF. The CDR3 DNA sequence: TGCGCCAGCAGCCTTTCGGAGGGACCTCGGATCGGAGGCTTACGGGGCTACACCTTC. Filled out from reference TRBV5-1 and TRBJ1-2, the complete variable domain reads KAGVTQTPRYLIKTRGQQVTLSCSPISGHRSVSWYQQTPGQGLQFLFEYFSETQRNKGNFPGRFSGRQFSNSRSEMNVSTLELGDSALYLCASSLSEGPRIGGLRGYTFGSGTRLTVV.